This TCR beta chain was captured in a study of regulatory T cells in long-lasting Graves disease. Noted time point: newly diagnosed GD, antithyroid drugs for less than 3 months. RNA extracted from PBMCs served as the sequencing template. This clonotype has a count of ten or more. Its antigen is still unknown. Study outcomes and limitations: In persistent patients, shared public clonotypes (more than 2,500) outnumbered those in new patients (roughly 1,000).

Germline V lookup: CDR1 MDHEN, CDR2 SYDVKM. The CDR3 length is 14 residues. V was clipped by 6 bases and J by 3 bases; unmatched bases: 7. The TCR beta library used iRepertoire HTBI primers with Arm-PCR amplification of CDR3. Original data processing: Sequenced samples collectively carried about 62 TRBV and some 15 TRBJ segments. TCRdb itself ran the multiplex PCR reads through MiXCR, one entry per CDR3 protein. These V and J calls rely on TCRdb rather than the paper's analysis. The repertoire holds fewer than 650,000 distinct CDR3 sequences, with about 16% as singletons. These data were also filed under a second study, of T cells in Graves' hyperthyroidism and ophthalmopathy.

The receptor was derived from a woman aged 25-40 years with Graves disease. The sample was peripheral blood mononuclear cells (PBMCs), taken at new diagnosis, from a patient treated with antithyroid drugs. The genes are TRBV28 and TRBJ2-5; 7 bases match TRBD1. CDR3 sequence reads: CASSRPDREETQYF. The CDR3 DNA sequence: TGTGCCAGCAGCCGCCCAGACAGGGAAGAGACCCAGTACTTC.